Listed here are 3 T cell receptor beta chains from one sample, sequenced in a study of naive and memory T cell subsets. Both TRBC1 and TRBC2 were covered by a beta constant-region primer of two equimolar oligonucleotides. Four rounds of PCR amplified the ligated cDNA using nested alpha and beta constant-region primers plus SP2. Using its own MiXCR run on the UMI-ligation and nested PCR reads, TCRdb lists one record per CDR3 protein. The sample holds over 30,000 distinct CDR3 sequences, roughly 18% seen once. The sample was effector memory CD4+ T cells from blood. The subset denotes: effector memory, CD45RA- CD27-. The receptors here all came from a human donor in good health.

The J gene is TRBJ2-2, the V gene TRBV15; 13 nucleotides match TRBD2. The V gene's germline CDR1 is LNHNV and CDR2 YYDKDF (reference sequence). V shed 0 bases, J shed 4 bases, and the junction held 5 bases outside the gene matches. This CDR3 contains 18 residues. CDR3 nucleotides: TGTGCCACCAGCAGAGAGAAGAGACTAGCGGGAGGCACCGGGGAGCTGTTTTTT. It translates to CATSREKRLAGGTGELFF.

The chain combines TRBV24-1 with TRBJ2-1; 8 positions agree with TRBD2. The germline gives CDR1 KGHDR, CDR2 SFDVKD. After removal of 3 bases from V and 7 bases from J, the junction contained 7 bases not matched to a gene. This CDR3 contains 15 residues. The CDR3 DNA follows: TGTGCCACCAGTGATACCGGGACTAGGGGGAATGAGCAGTTCTTC. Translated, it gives CATSDTGTRGNEQFF.

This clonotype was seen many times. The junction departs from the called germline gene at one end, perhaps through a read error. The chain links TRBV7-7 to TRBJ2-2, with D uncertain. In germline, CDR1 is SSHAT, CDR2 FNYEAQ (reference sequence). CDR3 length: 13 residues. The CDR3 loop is CASSLVERGELFF. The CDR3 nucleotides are TGTGCTAGCAGCTTAGTTGAACGGGGGGAGCTGTTTTTT.